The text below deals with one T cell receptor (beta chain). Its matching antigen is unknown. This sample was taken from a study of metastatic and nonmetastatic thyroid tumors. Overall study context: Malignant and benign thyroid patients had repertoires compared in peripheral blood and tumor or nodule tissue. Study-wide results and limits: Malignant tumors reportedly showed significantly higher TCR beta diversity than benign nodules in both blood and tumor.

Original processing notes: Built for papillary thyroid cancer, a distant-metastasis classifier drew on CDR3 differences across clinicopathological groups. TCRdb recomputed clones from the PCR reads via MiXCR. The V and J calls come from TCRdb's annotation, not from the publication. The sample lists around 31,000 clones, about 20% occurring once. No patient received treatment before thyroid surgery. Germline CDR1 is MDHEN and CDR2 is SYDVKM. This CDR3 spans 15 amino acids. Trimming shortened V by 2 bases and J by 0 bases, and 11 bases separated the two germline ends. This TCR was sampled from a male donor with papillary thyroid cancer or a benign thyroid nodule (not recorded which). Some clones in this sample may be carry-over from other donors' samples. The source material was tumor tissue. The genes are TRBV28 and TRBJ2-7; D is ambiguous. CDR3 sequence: CASSLGRRISYEQYF. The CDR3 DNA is TGTGCCAGCAGTTTAGGTCGCAGGATCTCCTACGAGCAGTACTTC.